This T cell receptor (beta chain) was recovered during a study of metastatic and nonmetastatic thyroid tumors. At the level of the study: The authors compared repertoires across blood and tumor or nodule tissue from malignant and benign thyroid patients.

Study processing details: Clinicopathological groups supplied CDR3 differences that were used to build a distant-metastasis classifier for papillary thyroid cancer. Using MiXCR, TCRdb reanalyzed the PCR reads. The V and J calls were determined by TCRdb, not by the authors. The profile shows over 30,000 clones, approximately 16% of them singletons. Study findings and constraints: Within blood and tumor, benign nodules reportedly had significantly lower TCR beta diversity than malignant thyroid tumors did.

Patients had received no treatment of any kind before thyroid surgery. This clone appeared many times. Its antigen is currently unknown. Trimming took off 4 bases at V and 2 bases at J, with 10 bases between the two ends. Germline CDR1 reads SGHRS; CDR2 reads YFSETQ. CDR3 length: 13 amino acids. V and J are TRBV5-1 and TRBJ2-7; no clear D gene. Sequencing was done on a sample of blood. The origin of this receptor is a male donor with papillary thyroid cancer or a benign thyroid nodule (not recorded which). Some clones in this sample may be carry-over from other donors' samples. DNA of the CDR3: TGCGCCAGCAGCGTGGGGTGGACCTACGAGCAGTACTTC. Its protein product is CASSVGWTYEQYF.